What follows is one T cell receptor beta chain and its context. Its specificity is unknown. The CDR3 loop spans 20 amino acids. Germline V gene lookup returns CDR1 SGHRS and CDR2 YFSETQ. Germline trimming cut 6 bases from V and 1 base from J; bases unmatched to any gene: 21. The data belong to a study of T cells in localized non-small cell lung cancer. Study observations and caveats: When the top 100 tumor clones were examined, a median about 60 of them also appeared in the adjacent lung, which was paired and uninvolved. Compared with tumor, uninvolved adjacent lung displayed greater T cell clonality, ranking highest overall.

Data came from immunoSEQ multiplex PCR; TCRdb stores just in-frame clones and leaves some out. The table shows hundreds of clones, with roughly 20% occurring only once. The V call is TRBV5-1, the J call TRBJ2-3, with TRBD2 identical over 9 bases. The sequence was obtained from a female donor aged 60 or older with stage II lung adenocarcinoma. The sample here was normal lung tissue next to the tumor, taken before any cancer treatment. CDR3 DNA: TGCGCCAGCACCCAACCCATAGCGGGAGAGGGGGTAAGGGGCACAGATACGCAGTATTTT. Protein product: CASTQPIAGEGVRGTDTQYF.